This T cell receptor beta chain appears in the sequencing data of a study of blood T cell repertoires in COVID-19 (TCRdb year 2020). Background on the whole study: The collaborator samples originated in the United States, Italy and Spain and spanned the acute and convalescent phases of COVID-19. The material from the prospective study consisted of cDNA or gDNA derived from T cells, B-cell-depleted T cells, or PBMCs. Subjects who had been exposed to COVID-19, were actively infected with it, or had recovered from it provided the deeply sampled blood TCRbeta repertoires that made up the dataset. The repertoires were released in a freely available public database intended as a resource for research on the immune response to SARS-CoV-2. Samples came from the ongoing ImmuneRACE study (first 160 participants) plus 1,254 subjects from 6 global collaborators. Sample metadata almost always included a de-identified subject ID, COVID-19 status, age in years and sex. Where HLA class I and class II types were available, the types were taken from metadata supplied by the sample provider, not from assay-based typing.

Each collaborating institution followed its own protocols to collect whole blood in K2EDTA tubes. For TCRbeta analysis, collaborators shipped samples in one of three forms: frozen whole blood, isolated PBMCs, or DNA extracted from either of those sample types. TCRbeta CDR3 regions were amplified from genomic DNA using the immunoSEQ Assay, a bias-controlled multiplex PCR. Turning to the authors' computational methods: Nucleated cell counts per sample were estimated from amplification of reference gene primers within the assay. To quantify the absolute abundance of each unique TCRbeta CDR3 rearrangement, sequence reads were collapsed and filtered. For each sample, productive Simpson clonality was calculated as the square root of Simpson's diversity index across productive rearrangements. Held by TCRdb, this immuneACCESS table contains in-frame sequences only and omits some clones. Under half of the omission traces to an unresolved V gene where checked; the cause of the rest is unknown. V and J calls and clone size are as listed in that table; D and trimming were resolved from the DNA. The sample table records 11,000 to 15,000 clones; roughly 85% of these occur just once. 20% to 25% of the sample goes to the ten largest clones.

Notes on this clone: Its recognized antigen is unknown. No base qualities exist here, and no much larger clone lies one base off it.

Results and caveats for the whole study, not just this receptor: The amount of clinical and demographic metadata varied by source and participant and was provided uncurated.

Counted from cysteine to phenylalanine, this CDR3 has 14 amino acids. Only the CDR3 portion is preserved as DNA: 42 bases, with reading frame beginning at the first base. V is shortened by 5 bases, J by 0 bases, and the region joining them spans 11 bases. The germline V gene encodes CDR1 MGHDK and CDR2 SYGVNS. The chain is assembled from TRBV25-1 and TRBJ2-7; no D gene is confidently identified. Sequencing was performed on peripheral blood. This sequence was found in an older woman with acute or convalescent COVID-19. The CDR3 protein is CASSPHLASYEQYF. In nucleotide form, the sequence is TGTGCCAGCAGTCCACACCTTGCCTCCTACGAGCAGTACTTC.